A selection of T cell receptor beta chains follows, all from one sample in a study of blood T cell repertoires in COVID-19. Libraries were prepared by immunoSEQ multiplex PCR; TCRdb keeps only in-frame clonotypes and omits some of them. Here the sample spans about 210,000 clones, 85% being singletons. Sequencing used PBMCs or T cells enriched from blood (not recorded which). These receptors were collected from a man aged 40-50 years who had recovered from COVID-19. Each CDR3 is given without its conserved first and last residue. Expanded clones get a size class; other rows say once, few or many, or leave the size out.

clone_size | v_call | cdr3_length | cdr3_aa
once | TRBV12-3/TRBV12-4 | 10 | ASSLNRDRVT
. | TRBV5-1 | 11 | ASSLIQNTEAF
. | TRBV10-3 | 14 | AISALDRGGNQPQH
. | TRBV20-1 | 12 | SASFDSSRNEQF
. | TRBV6-1 | 12 | ASSDDRATDTQY
. | TRBV4-3 | 13 | ASSQGWGGRGEQY
. | TRBV6-2/TRBV6-3 | 14 | ASSEGQGYSNQPQH
. | TRBV4-1 | 12 | ASSHTGILSEQF
. | TRBV5-4 | 9 | ASSYTYEQY
. | TRBV5-4 | 14 | ASSPNPSGYSYEQY
. | TRBV2 | 15 | ASSERLAGGGANVLT
. | TRBV6-2/TRBV6-3 | 13 | ASSRGTVNTGELF
. | TRBV28 | 10 | VAISVYNEQF
few | TRBV6-2/TRBV6-3 | 11 | ASSYGGVYGYT
. | TRBV18 | 14 | ASSPNQGSGPGGEF
. | TRBV11-2 | 9 | ASSFMETQY
many | TRBV9 | 12 | ASSVESSGNEQF
. | TRBV11-1 | 13 | ASTAGGQWNNEQF
. | TRBV13 | 12 | ASSLGQGAYEQY
. | TRBV19 | 15 | ASSFSLVMVFNQPQH
few | TRBV28 | 15 | ASSSITGARGKETQY
. | TRBV7-8 | 11 | ASSLAANYEQY
. | TRBV2 | 11 | ASGRGTQETQY
. | TRBV13 | 14 | ASSPSGAGNTGELF
few | TRBV10-3 | 14 | AISDASGRHTGELF
. | TRBV2 | 14 | ASVERGQGGGNTIY
. | TRBV19 | 12 | ASSLRGGSEKLF
. | TRBV6-6 | 15 | ASSHLDRGVGTDTQY
few | TRBV28 | 13 | ASILLYGQKVEAF
. | TRBV6-4 | 15 | ASSDSIRAVAKNIQY
. | TRBV27 | 13 | ASSLRAYRGQGAF
. | TRBV11-2 | 13 | ASSLYGTSEETQY
. | TRBV7-9 | 14 | ASSPGNRATTYEQY
. | TRBV4-1 | 16 | ASSPASGLAGGTGELF
once | TRBV6-5 | 13 | ASSTEGARTDTQY
. | TRBV5-1 | 12 | ASSAGEIRETQY
. | TRBV10-3 | 14 | AISGLAGVIPNEQF
. | TRBV25-1 | 13 | ASRDRGTIYNEQF
few | TRBV4-1 | 13 | ASSQGRRGGTEAF
. | TRBV5-1 | 14 | ASSSGLAGGPDEQY
. | TRBV30 | 13 | AWSVGQGARNEQF
. | TRBV4-3 | 13 | ASSLGTSGIDEQF
. | TRBV11-2 | 13 | ASSLDANRGTEAF